This T cell receptor beta chain was documented in a study of graft-versus-host responses after intestinal transplantation. The data were produced by immunoSEQ multiplex PCR, yet TCRdb's version contains in-frame clones alone and is incomplete. The sample contains about 8,900 clones, 65% to 80% of which appear only once. Graft samples were processed, releasing intraepithelial and lamina propria lymphocytes. Trimming shortened V by 9 bases and J by 0 bases, and 26 bases separated the two germline ends. Germline V gene data show CDR1 as LNHDA and CDR2 as SQIVND (reference sequence). This CDR3 has 18 residues. The table lists this clone with a count of one.

Sequencing was performed on ileum tissue, taken less than 470 days after transplant. V is TRBV19 and J is TRBJ1-1; D is possibly TRBD1 (6 bases). This receptor was taken from a human patient who received an intestinal transplant, so some T cells may come from the graft donor. The CDR3 bases are TGTGCCAGCCTCAGTAGTAGATGGGACAAGGCCATGAACACTGAAGCTTTCTTT. It encodes CASLSSRWDKAMNTEAFF.